The 20 T cell receptor beta chains listed next were all sequenced from one sample in a study of blood T cell repertoires in COVID-19. The repertoire was sequenced with immunoSEQ multiplex PCR; TCRdb's copy has only in-frame clones and lacks some. Of 100,000 to 150,000 clones listed, approximately 85% are singletons. The sample consisted of peripheral blood. The receptor set was obtained from an elderly woman with COVID-19, enrolled during active disease.

This chain joins TRBV12-3 or TRBV12-4 and TRBJ2-1, with D uncertain. V was shortened by 3 bases and J by 7 bases, with 4 bases between the two germline ends. The CDR3 covers 11 residues. As DNA, the CDR3 is TGTGCCAGCAGTTTTAGTAATGAGCAGTTCTTC. It specifies CASSFSNEQFF.

CDR3 sequence reads: CATKKLAGAGELFF. The CDR3 region has the DNA TGTGCCACCAAGAAACTAGCCGGTGCCGGGGAGCTGTTTTTT. The V and J genes are TRBV27 and TRBJ2-2; D perhaps matches TRBD2 (6 bases). Between the trimmed V and J ends, which lost 10 bases and 6 bases, there was a span of 18 bases. The germline gives CDR1 MNHEY, CDR2 SMNVEV (reference sequence). The CDR3 contains 14 residues.

The CDR3 coding sequence is TGTGCCAGCACGGGTCGAGTAAGGACAGGGAAAGCTTTCTTT. This codes for CASTGRVRTGKAFF. The gene calls are TRBV25-1 and TRBJ1-1; 8 nucleotides align to TRBD1. This CDR3 contains 14 residues. Germline V lookup: CDR1 MGHDK, CDR2 SYGVNS. The ends lost 7 bases at V and 9 bases at J; junction bases unmatched: 13.

The rearrangement uses TRBV3-1 (or the pseudogene TRBV3-2) and TRBJ2-7; D gene unclear. Trimming removed 2 bases from V and 0 bases from J, with 8 bases in between. This CDR3 comprises 14 residues. Germline V gene sequence: CDR1 LGHDT, CDR2 YNNKEL (reference sequence). The CDR3 DNA is TGTGCCAGCAGCCAATTAGTTCTCTCCTACGAGCAGTACTTC. Translation: CASSQLVLSYEQYF.

This rearrangement joins TRBV28 to TRBJ1-2; 9 bases line up with TRBD1. CDR3 size: 15 residues. Unmatched junction bases numbered 5, after V lost 6 bases and J lost 0 bases. Germline CDR1 reads MDHEN; CDR2 reads SYDVKM. The CDR3 nucleotides read TGTGCCAGCAGATCCGGGACAGGGCCTAACTATGGCTACACCTTC. Protein product: CASRSGTGPNYGYTF.

This rearrangement joins TRBV19 to TRBJ1-6; a weak D match, TRBD1 (6 bases). V was shortened by 0 bases and J by 8 bases, with 11 bases between the two germline ends. CDR3 size: 15 residues. CDR1 is LNHDA and CDR2 is SQIVND in the germline V gene (reference sequence). The CDR3 DNA reads TGTGCCAGTAGTATAGAAGACAGGACCCATTCACCCCTCCACTTT. Its translation is CASSIEDRTHSPLHF.

This clone was detected once. The CDR3: CASRPDSYNQPQHF. CDR3 bases: TGTGCCAGTAGGCCTGACAGTTACAATCAGCCCCAGCATTTT. V gene TRBV19 combines with J gene TRBJ1-5, with a tentative D call TRBD1 (5 bases). V lost 6 bases and J lost 3, with 12 bases in between. CDR3 length: 14 amino acids. Germline V gene lookup returns CDR1 LNHDA and CDR2 SQIVND (reference sequence).

The chain combines TRBV5-1 with TRBJ2-1, with TRBD2 identical over 13 bases. V lost 3 bases and J lost 8; bases outside the gene matches: 5. Germline values: CDR1 SGHRS, CDR2 YFSETQ. The CDR3 has 15 residues. The CDR3 loop is CASSSGLAGKDEQFF. CDR3 sequence (DNA): TGCGCCAGCAGCTCGGGACTAGCGGGAAAGGATGAGCAGTTCTTC.

This rearrangement joins TRBV18 to TRBJ1-1; D unclear. Trimming shortened V by 6 bases and J by 1 base, and 6 bases separated the two germline ends. Germline-derived CDR1 and CDR2 are KGHSH and LQKENI. The CDR3 is made up of 12 amino acids. CDR3 sequence reads: CASSFKNTEAFF. The CDR3, as DNA: TGTGCCAGCTCTTTCAAGAACACTGAAGCTTTCTTT.

This chain links TRBV9 with TRBJ2-7, with 13 bases fitting TRBD2. V trimming: 3 bases; J trimming: 3 bases; junction bases outside the gene matches: 0. Germline CDR1 reads SGDLS; CDR2 reads YYNGEE. The CDR3 totals 14 residues. CDR3 protein: CASSGTSGSYEQYF. Written as DNA, the CDR3 is TGTGCCAGCAGCGGGACTAGCGGGAGCTACGAGCAGTACTTC.

This clone appeared a few times. Additional DNA sequences in this sample encode the identical CDR3. The J gene is TRBJ1-2, the V gene TRBV9; maybe TRBD1 (6 bases). Germline V gene lookup returns CDR1 SGDLS and CDR2 YYNGEE. The CDR3 covers 15 residues. The V end was cut by 2 bases, the J end by 0 bases, with 11 bases between. CDR3 in amino acids: CASSVGQRANYGYTF. The CDR3 DNA is TGTGCCAGCAGCGTTGGACAGAGAGCTAACTATGGCTACACCTTC.

The V gene is TRBV19, the J gene TRBJ1-1; 8 bases line up with TRBD1. The CDR3 length is 15 residues. Germline V gives CDR1 LNHDA, CDR2 SQIVND (reference sequence). Trimming at V came to 2 bases and at J to 6 bases, leaving 8 bases not matched to a gene. The CDR3 is CASSIPWQGAAEAFF. The CDR3 DNA sequence: TGTGCCAGTAGTATACCCTGGCAGGGGGCTGCTGAAGCTTTCTTT.

The V call is TRBV28, the J call TRBJ1-5; no firm D call. The CDR3 runs to 14 residues. V lost 7 bases to trimming and J lost 5 bases, with 15 bases between them. The germline gives CDR1 MDHEN, CDR2 SYDVKM. This CDR3 reads CASTPRQLYQPQHF. CDR3 nucleotides: TGTGCCAGCACCCCGAGGCAGCTTTATCAGCCCCAGCATTTT.

The chain joins TRBV27 to TRBJ1-5; D might be TRBD1 (5 bases). V lost 3 bases and J 1 base, leaving 13 bases between the germline ends. Per germline, CDR1 MNHEY and CDR2 SMNVEV (reference sequence). The CDR3 spans 16 residues. The CDR3 reads CASSLGQGRSNQPQHF. As DNA, the CDR3 is TGTGCCAGCAGTTTGGGGCAGGGTCGGAGCAATCAGCCCCAGCATTTT.

The chain has TRBV28 and TRBJ1-2; no definite D call. V was clipped by 6 bases and J by 4 bases, with 15 bases between them. The CDR3 has 14 amino acids. Germline CDR1 MDHEN, CDR2 SYDVKM. This CDR3 reads CASSEMSRVYGYTF. DNA of the CDR3: TGTGCCAGCAGCGAAATGTCTCGAGTCTATGGCTACACCTTC.

V gene TRBV5-4 combines with J gene TRBJ1-1; D remains unclear. Germline CDR1 is SGHNT and CDR2 is YYREEE (reference sequence). This CDR3 has 14 residues. Trimming removed 0 bases at V and 4 bases at J, with 10 bases between. In DNA, the CDR3 is TGTGCCAGCAGCTTGGGTCTACCGGGCACTGAAGCTTTCTTT. It translates to CASSLGLPGTEAFF.

This clone was counted ten times or more. This chain uses TRBV6-5 with TRBJ2-3, with 9 bases identical to TRBD2. Per germline, CDR1 MNHEY and CDR2 SVGAGI. With 10 bases clipped from V and 3 bases from J, the junction kept 11 bases outside the gene matches. The CDR3 length is 15 residues. In DNA form, the CDR3 reads TGTGCCATTGGCGGGAGGGATATAAGAACAGATACGCAGTATTTT. Translating gives CAIGGRDIRTDTQYF.

This clone appeared a few times. This chain's CDR3 is CASSWGGVYNYEQYF. CDR3 nucleotides: TGTGCCAGCAGTTGGGGGGGTGTTTATAACTACGAGCAGTACTTC. J is TRBJ2-7 and V is TRBV28, with TRBD2 matching over 7 bases. Germline CDR1 and CDR2: MDHEN and SYDVKM. The CDR3 spans 15 residues. Trimming at V came to 4 bases and at J to 3 bases, leaving 9 bases not matched to a gene.

V and J are TRBV11-1 and TRBJ2-1, with 9 bases lining up with TRBD2. This CDR3 has 13 residues. Losses at the gene ends were 6 bases for V and 6 bases for J; bases not matched to a gene: 3. Germline V gene lookup returns CDR1 SGHAT and CDR2 FQDESV (reference sequence). This chain's CDR3 is CASSGGRVNEQFF. CDR3 DNA sequence: TGTGCCAGCAGTGGCGGGAGGGTCAATGAGCAGTTCTTC. The complete variable domain, with remaining parts taken from reference TRBV11-1 and TRBJ2-1, reads EAEVAQSPRYKITEKSQAVAFWCDPISGHATLYWYRQILGQGPELLVQFQDESVVDDSQLPKDRFSAERLKGVDSTLKIQPAELGDSAMYLCASSGGRVNEQFFGPGTRLTVL.

The J gene is TRBJ2-2, the V gene TRBV28, with 11 bases matching TRBD1. From germline, CDR1 is MDHEN and CDR2 SYDVKM. The junction had 5 bases not matched to a gene; V was cut back by 3 bases and J by 5 bases. CDR3 length: 16 amino acids. The CDR3 reads CASSFPGTGGTGELFF. Written as DNA, the CDR3 is TGTGCCAGCAGTTTTCCCGGGACAGGGGGTACCGGGGAGCTGTTTTTT.